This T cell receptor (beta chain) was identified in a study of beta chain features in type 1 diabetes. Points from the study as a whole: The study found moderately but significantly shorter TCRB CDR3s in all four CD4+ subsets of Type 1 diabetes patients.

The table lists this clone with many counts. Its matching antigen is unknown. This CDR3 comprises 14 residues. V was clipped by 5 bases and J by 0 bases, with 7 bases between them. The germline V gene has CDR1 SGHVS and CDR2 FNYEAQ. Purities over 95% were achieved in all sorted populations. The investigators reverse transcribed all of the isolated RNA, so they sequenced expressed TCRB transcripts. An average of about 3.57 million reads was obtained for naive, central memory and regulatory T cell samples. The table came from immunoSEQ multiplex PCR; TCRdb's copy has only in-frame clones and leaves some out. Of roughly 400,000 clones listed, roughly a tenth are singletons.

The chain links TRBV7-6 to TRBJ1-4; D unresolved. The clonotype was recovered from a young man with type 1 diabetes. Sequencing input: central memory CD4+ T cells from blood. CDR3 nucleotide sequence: TGTGCCAGCAGCCCACAATCAACTAATGAAAAACTGTTTTTT. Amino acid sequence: CASSPQSTNEKLFF.